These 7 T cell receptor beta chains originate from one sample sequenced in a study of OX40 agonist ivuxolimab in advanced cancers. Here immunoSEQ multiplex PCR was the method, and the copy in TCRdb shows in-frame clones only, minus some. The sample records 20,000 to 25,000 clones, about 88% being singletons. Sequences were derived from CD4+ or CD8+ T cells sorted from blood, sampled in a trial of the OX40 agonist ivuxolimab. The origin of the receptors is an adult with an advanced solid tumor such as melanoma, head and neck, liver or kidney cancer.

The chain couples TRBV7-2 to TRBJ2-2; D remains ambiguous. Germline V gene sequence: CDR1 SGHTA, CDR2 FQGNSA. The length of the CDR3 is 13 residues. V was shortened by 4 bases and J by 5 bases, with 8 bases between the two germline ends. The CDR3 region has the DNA TGTGCCAGCAGCTACGTTCTAACCGGGGAGCTGTTTTTT. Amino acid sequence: CASSYVLTGELFF.

The CDR3 DNA reads as TGTGCCAGCAGCCAAGCGGACTACCAGAGCTCTGGGGCCAACGTCCTGACTTTC. It codes for CASSQADYQSSGANVLTF. V is TRBV14 and J is TRBJ2-6; tentatively, D is TRBD2 (6 bases). Trimming pared 1 base from V and 0 bases from J, leaving 13 bases between. Germline V gives CDR1 SGHDN, CDR2 FVKESK. CDR3 size: 18 residues.

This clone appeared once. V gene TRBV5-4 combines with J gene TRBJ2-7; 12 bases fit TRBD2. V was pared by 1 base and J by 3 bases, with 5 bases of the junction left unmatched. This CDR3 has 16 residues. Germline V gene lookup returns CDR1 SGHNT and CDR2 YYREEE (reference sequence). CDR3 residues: CASSLWTSGTYYEQYF. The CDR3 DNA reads TGTGCCAGCAGCTTGTGGACTAGCGGGACTTACTACGAGCAGTACTTC.

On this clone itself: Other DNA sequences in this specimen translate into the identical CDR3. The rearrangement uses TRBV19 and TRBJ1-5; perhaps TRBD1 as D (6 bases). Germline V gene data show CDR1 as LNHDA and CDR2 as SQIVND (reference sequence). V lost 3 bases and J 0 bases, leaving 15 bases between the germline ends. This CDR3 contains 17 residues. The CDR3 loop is CASSIGSGALSNQPQHF. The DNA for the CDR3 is TGTGCCAGTAGTATCGGCTCAGGGGCGCTTAGCAATCAGCCCCAGCATTTT.

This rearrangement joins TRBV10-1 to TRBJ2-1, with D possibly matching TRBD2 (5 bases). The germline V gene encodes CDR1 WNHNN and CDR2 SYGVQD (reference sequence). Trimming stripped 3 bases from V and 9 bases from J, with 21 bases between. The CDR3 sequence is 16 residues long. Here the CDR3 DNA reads TGCGCCAGCAGTGACATAAGAGAGTGGAATGAGGGTGAGCAGTTCTTC. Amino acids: CASSDIREWNEGEQFF.

The CDR3 reads CASVGSSYNEQFF. The CDR3 DNA is TGTGCCAGTGTCGGAAGCTCCTACAATGAGCAGTTCTTC. The chain recombines TRBV4-2 with TRBJ2-1; D is unclear. The CDR3 totals 13 residues. Between the trimmed V and J ends, which lost 9 bases and 0 bases, there was a span of 9 bases. Germline V gives CDR1 LGHNA, CDR2 YNFKEQ.

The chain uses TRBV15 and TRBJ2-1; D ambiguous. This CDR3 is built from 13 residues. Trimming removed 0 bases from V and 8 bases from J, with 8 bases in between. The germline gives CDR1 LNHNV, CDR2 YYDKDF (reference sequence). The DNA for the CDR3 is TGTGCCACCAGCAGAGATACGGACGATGAGCAGTTCTTC. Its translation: CATSRDTDDEQFF.